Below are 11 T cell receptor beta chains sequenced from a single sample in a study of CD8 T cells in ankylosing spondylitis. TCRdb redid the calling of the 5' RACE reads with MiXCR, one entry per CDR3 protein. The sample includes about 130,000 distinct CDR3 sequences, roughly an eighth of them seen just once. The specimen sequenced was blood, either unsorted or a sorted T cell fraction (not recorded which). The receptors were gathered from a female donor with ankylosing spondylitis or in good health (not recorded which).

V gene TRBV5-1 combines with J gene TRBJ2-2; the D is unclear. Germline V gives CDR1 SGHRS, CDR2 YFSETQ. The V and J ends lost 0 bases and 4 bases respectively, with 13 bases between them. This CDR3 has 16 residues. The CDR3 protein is CASSLGGSSGTGELFF. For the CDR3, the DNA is TGCGCCAGCAGCTTGGGTGGAAGCAGTGGCACCGGGGAGCTGTTTTTT.

The DNA for the CDR3 is TGTGCCAGCAGTGAAACAGGGGGGTTTTCATCGAATGAGCAGTTCTTC. It encodes CASSETGGFSSNEQFF. V is TRBV6-1 and J is TRBJ2-1; 8 nucleotides agree with TRBD1. CDR3 length equals 16 residues. Trimming took 2 bases from V and 7 from J; bases not matched to a gene: 10. CDR1 is MNHNS and CDR2 is SASEGT in the germline V gene.

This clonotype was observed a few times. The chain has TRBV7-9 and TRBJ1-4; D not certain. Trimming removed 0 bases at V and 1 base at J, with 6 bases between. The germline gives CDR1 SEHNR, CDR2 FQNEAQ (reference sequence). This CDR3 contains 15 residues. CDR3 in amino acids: CASSLASGTNEKLFF. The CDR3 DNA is TGTGCCAGCAGCTTAGCCTCAGGAACTAATGAAAAACTGTTTTTT.

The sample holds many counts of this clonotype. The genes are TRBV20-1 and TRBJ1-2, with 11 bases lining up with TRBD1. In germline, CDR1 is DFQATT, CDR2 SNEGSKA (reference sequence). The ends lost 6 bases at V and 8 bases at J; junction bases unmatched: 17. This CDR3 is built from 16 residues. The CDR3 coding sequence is TGCAGTGCAGAAGGGGCATATGGACAGGGGGCAGGAGGCTACACCTTC. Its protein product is CSAEGAYGQGAGGYTF.

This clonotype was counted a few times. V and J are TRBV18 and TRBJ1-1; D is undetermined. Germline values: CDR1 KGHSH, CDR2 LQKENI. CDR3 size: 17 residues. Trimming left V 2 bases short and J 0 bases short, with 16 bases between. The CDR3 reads CASSPKALQIMNTEAFF. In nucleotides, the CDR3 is TGTGCCAGCTCACCAAAGGCCTTACAGATCATGAACACTGAAGCTTTCTTT. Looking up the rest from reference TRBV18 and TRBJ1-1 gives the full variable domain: NAGVMQNPRHLVRRRGQEARLRCSPMKGHSHVYWYRQLPEEGLKFMVYLQKENIIDESGMPKERFSAEFPKEGPSILRIQQVVRGDSAAYFCASSPKALQIMNTEAFFGQGTRLTVV.

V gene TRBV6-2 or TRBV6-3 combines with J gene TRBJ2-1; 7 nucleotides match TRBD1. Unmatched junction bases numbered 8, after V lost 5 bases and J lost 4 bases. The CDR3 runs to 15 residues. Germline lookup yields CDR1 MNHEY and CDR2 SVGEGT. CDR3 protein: CASSRGPPGYNEQFF. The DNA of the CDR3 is TGTGCCAGCAGTAGGGGGCCCCCTGGATACAATGAGCAGTTCTTC.

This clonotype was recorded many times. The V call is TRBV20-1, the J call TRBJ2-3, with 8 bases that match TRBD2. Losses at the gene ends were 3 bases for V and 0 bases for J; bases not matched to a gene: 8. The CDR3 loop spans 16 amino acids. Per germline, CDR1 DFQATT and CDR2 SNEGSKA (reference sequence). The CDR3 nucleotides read TGCAGTGCTAGGTCCCCGCGGGGGGCTAGCACAGATACGCAGTATTTT. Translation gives CSARSPRGASTDTQYF.

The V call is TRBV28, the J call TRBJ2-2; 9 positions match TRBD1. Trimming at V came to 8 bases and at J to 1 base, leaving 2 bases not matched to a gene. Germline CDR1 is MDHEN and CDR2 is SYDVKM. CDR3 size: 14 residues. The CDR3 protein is CASGGQGNTGELFF. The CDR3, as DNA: TGTGCCAGCGGGGGACAGGGGAACACCGGGGAGCTGTTTTTT.

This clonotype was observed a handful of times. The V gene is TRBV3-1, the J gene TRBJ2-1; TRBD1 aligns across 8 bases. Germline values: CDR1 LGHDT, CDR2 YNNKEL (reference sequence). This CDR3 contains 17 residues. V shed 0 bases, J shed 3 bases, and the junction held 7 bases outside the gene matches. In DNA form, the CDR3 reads TGTGCCAGCAGCCAAGATTTGGACAGGGAAATCTACAATGAGCAGTTCTTC. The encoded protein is CASSQDLDREIYNEQFF.

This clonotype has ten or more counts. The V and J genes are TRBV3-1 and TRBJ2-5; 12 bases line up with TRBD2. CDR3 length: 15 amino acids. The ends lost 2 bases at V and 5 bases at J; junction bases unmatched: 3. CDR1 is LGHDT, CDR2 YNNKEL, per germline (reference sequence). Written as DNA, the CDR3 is TGTGCCAGCAGCCAAACTAGCGGGGGGCGGGAGACCCAGTACTTC. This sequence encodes CASSQTSGGRETQYF.

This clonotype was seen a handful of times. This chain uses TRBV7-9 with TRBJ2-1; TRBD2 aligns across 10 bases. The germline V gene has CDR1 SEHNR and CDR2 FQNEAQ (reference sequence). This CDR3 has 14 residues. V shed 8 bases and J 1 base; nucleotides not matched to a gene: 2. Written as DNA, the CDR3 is TGTGCCAGCGAGCGGGAGGGTTCCTACAATGAGCAGTTCTTC. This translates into CASEREGSYNEQFF.